This entry lists 12 T cell receptor beta chains sequenced from one sample in a study of blood T cell repertoires in COVID-19. Only in-frame clones appear in the TCRdb table, and some are missing; sequencing was by immunoSEQ multiplex PCR. In the table there are 380,000 or so clones, approximately 86% of which are singletons. The material sequenced was peripheral blood. The receptor source for this set is a woman aged 55-70 years with COVID-19, enrolled during active disease.

The chain has TRBV6-5 and TRBJ1-6, with a tentative D call TRBD1 (5 bases). V was clipped by 7 bases and J by 9 bases, with 19 bases between them. CDR3 size: 15 residues. In germline, CDR1 is MNHEY, CDR2 SVGAGI. This chain's CDR3 is CASTVFPGDVSPLHF. The DNA for the CDR3 is TGTGCCAGCACAGTTTTCCCGGGGGATGTTTCACCCCTCCACTTT.

This rearrangement joins TRBV5-1 to TRBJ2-7; possible D gene TRBD2, 5 bases. V shed 1 base and J shed 6 bases, with 14 bases lying between them. The CDR3 length is 14 residues. Germline V gene data show CDR1 as SGHRS and CDR2 as YFSETQ. CDR3 nucleotides: TGCGCCAGCAGCTTGATGGACGGGGAGCTCGAGCAGTACTTC. It specifies CASSLMDGELEQYF.

The rearrangement joins TRBV24-1 to TRBJ1-2; 11 nucleotides match TRBD1. J gave up 6 bases and V 3 bases, and 5 bases lay outside the gene matches. Germline V CDR1 and CDR2: KGHDR, SFDVKD. The CDR3 is 15 amino acids. CDR3 region: CATSDPGQGEDGYTF. The DNA for the CDR3 is TGTGCCACCAGTGATCCGGGACAGGGGGAGGATGGCTACACCTTC.

This rearrangement joins TRBV27 to TRBJ2-7; TRBD1 agrees at 10 bases. V trimming: 5 bases; J trimming: 4 bases; junction bases outside the gene matches: 5. This CDR3 is 14 amino acids long. Germline lookup yields CDR1 MNHEY and CDR2 SMNVEV (reference sequence). CDR3 amino acids: CASSPTGGGYEQYF. The CDR3, as DNA: TGTGCCAGCAGTCCGACAGGGGGCGGTTACGAGCAGTACTTC.

CDR3 protein: CASSPGVAGGGEQYF. CDR3 coding DNA: TGTGCCAGCAGCCCCGGGGTAGCGGGGGGCGGCGAGCAGTACTTC. The rearrangement uses TRBV7-6 and TRBJ2-7, with 10 bases lining up with TRBD2. CDR1 and CDR2 (germline): SGHVS, FNYEAQ. V lost 5 bases, J lost 6 bases, and 10 bases stayed unmatched. The CDR3 contains 15 residues.

Remarks on this clone: Different DNA sequences within this sample yield the same CDR3. The rearrangement links TRBV5-1 to TRBJ2-2, with D perhaps matching TRBD1 (6 bases). CDR1 is SGHRS and CDR2 is YFSETQ in the germline V gene. V dropped 2 bases and J dropped 1 base, with 6 bases sitting between them. The CDR3 sequence is 14 residues long. CDR3 in DNA: TGCGCCAGCAGCTTACAGGGGAACACCGGGGAGCTGTTTTTT. Translated, it gives CASSLQGNTGELFF.

Of note for this clone: This sample includes further DNA sequences coding for the same CDR3. The CDR3 nucleotides are TGTGCCAGTAGTATTGGCACAGCTAACTATGGCTACACCTTC. This codes for CASSIGTANYGYTF. The chain employs TRBV19 and TRBJ1-2; D is unresolved. From germline, CDR1 is LNHDA and CDR2 SQIVND (reference sequence). Trimming shortened V by 3 bases and J by 0 bases, and 8 bases separated the two germline ends. The CDR3 length is 14 residues.

The gene calls are TRBV18 and TRBJ2-7; 7 bases are shared with TRBD2. Germline values: CDR1 KGHSH, CDR2 LQKENI. This CDR3 has 15 amino acids. V shed 6 bases and J 2 bases; nucleotides not matched to a gene: 10. The CDR3 here is CASSQLGGGAYEQYF. DNA for the CDR3: TGTGCCAGCTCCCAGCTTGGCGGGGGAGCCTACGAGCAGTACTTC.

With respect to this clone: A much larger clone differs by one base, so this may be a read error. The rearrangement joins TRBV11-3 to TRBJ2-1, with 10 positions matching TRBD1. The trim removed 6 bases at V and 4 bases at J, leaving 3 bases unmatched. The CDR3 is 14 amino acids. CDR1 and CDR2 (germline): SGHNT, YENEEA. The CDR3 DNA reads TGTGCCAGCAGGCGGGACAGGGGTTACAATGAGCAGTTCTTC. Its translation: CASRRDRGYNEQFF. The whole variable domain, remainder taken from reference TRBV11-3 and TRBJ2-1, is EAGVVQSPRYKIIEKKQPVAFWCNPISGHNTLYWYLQNLGQGPELLIRYENEEAVDDSQLPKDRFSAERLKGVDSTLKIQPAELGDSAVYLCASRRDRGYNEQFFGPGTRLTVL.

The chain combines TRBV14 with TRBJ1-2; D unresolved. Germline lookup yields CDR1 SGHDN and CDR2 FVKESK. This CDR3 has 14 amino acids. V shed 4 bases and J shed 3 bases, with 12 bases lying between them. CDR3 region: CASSPNRLYYGYTF. The CDR3 DNA follows: TGTGCCAGCAGCCCGAACAGACTATACTATGGCTACACCTTC. The whole variable domain, remainder taken from reference TRBV14 and TRBJ1-2, is EAGVTQFPSHSVIEKGQTVTLRCDPISGHDNLYWYRRVMGKEIKFLLHFVKESKQDESGMPNNRFLAERTGGTYSTLKVQPAELEDSGVYFCASSPNRLYYGYTFGSGTRLTVV.

The chain recombines TRBV18 with TRBJ1-2; 8 bases align to TRBD1. The CDR3 is 12 amino acids. From germline, CDR1 is KGHSH and CDR2 LQKENI. Unmatched junction bases numbered 1, after V lost 3 bases and J lost 7 bases. The CDR3 sequence is CASSPGTGGYTF. The CDR3 nucleotides read TGTGCCAGCTCACCCGGGACAGGTGGCTACACCTTC.

This chain links TRBV7-8 with TRBJ2-1; 9 bases map to TRBD1. This CDR3 has 17 amino acids. The ends lost 3 bases at V and 8 bases at J; junction bases unmatched: 14. Per germline, CDR1 SGHVS and CDR2 FQNEAQ. CDR3 DNA: TGTGCCAGCAGCTTGCCCTCTACGGGACAGGGTTCCGATGAGCAGTTCTTC. Translated: CASSLPSTGQGSDEQFF.